This passage covers 32 T cell receptor beta chains from one sample sequenced in a study of STAT5B mutations in CD4+ large granular lymphocyte leukemia. Sequencing used immunoSEQ multiplex PCR; TCRdb keeps in-frame clones, though not all of them. The sample has about 30,000 clones; around 80% are singletons. The sequenced sample consisted of CD4+ T cells from blood buffy coats. Every receptor here comes from a human donor in good health.

This sequence joins TRBV7-2 and TRBJ2-7, with 13 bases lining up with TRBD2. CDR1 SGHTA and CDR2 FQGNSA come from the germline V gene. The V and J ends lost 4 bases and 4 bases, in that order; junction bases with no gene match: 4. This CDR3 region has 15 residues. The CDR3 DNA sequence: TGTGCCAGCAGCTCGTCGACTAGCGGGGGGTACGAGCAGTACTTC. This sequence encodes CASSSSTSGGYEQYF.

The chain is built from TRBV9 and TRBJ2-7; D is possibly TRBD1 or TRBD2 (5 bases each). CDR1 is SGDLS and CDR2 is YYNGEE in the germline V gene. CDR3 length: 15 amino acids. V lost 0 bases, J lost 6 bases, and 16 bases lay in between. DNA of the CDR3: TGTGCCAGCAGCGTAGCGGCAGGGAGCTTTGCCGAGCAGTACTTC. Its translation: CASSVAAGSFAEQYF.

This clone was picked up one time. The chain links TRBV4-2 to TRBJ2-1; TRBD2 might be the D (6 bases). This CDR3 contains 17 residues. V dropped 1 base and J dropped 5 bases, with 18 bases sitting between them. Germline CDR1 LGHNA, CDR2 YNFKEQ. CDR3 DNA sequence: TGTGCCAGCAGCCAAGCCCTCTCGGGCGGGAATCACAATGAGCAGTTCTTC. Amino acid sequence: CASSQALSGGNHNEQFF.

This clone turned up a few times. The chain recombines TRBV18 with TRBJ1-2; D remains ambiguous. CDR3 length: 12 amino acids. Looked up from germline, CDR1 is KGHSH and CDR2 is LQKENI. The ends were cut back, 0 bases at V and 4 bases at J, with 3 bases in the middle. This CDR3 reads CASSPPGYGYTF. CDR3 sequence (DNA): TGTGCCAGCTCACCACCAGGCTATGGCTACACCTTC.

This clone appeared once. DNA for the CDR3: TGCGCCAGCAGCCAAGATAGGAAAGGGAATGAAAAACTGTTTTTT. It is translated as CASSQDRKGNEKLFF. The chain recombines TRBV4-1 with TRBJ1-4; D remains ambiguous. Germline V gives CDR1 MGHRA, CDR2 YSYEKL. Trimming removed 0 bases at V and 5 bases at J, with 10 bases between. This CDR3 spans 15 amino acids.

This chain connects TRBV7-9 to TRBJ1-4; tentative D call: TRBD1 (6 bases). Deletions cut 5 bases from V and 9 bases from J, with 19 bases between. Germline lookup yields CDR1 SEHNR and CDR2 FQNEAQ (reference sequence). This CDR3 region has 15 residues. CDR3 DNA sequence: TGTGCCAGCAGCCCAACAGATCAGGGGCTTAAAAAACTGTTTTTT. Translating gives CASSPTDQGLKKLFF.

The rearrangement joins TRBV11-2 to TRBJ2-1; 12 nucleotides agree with TRBD2. CDR1 and CDR2 (germline): SGHAT, FQNNGV. The CDR3 extends over 16 amino acids. V gave up 0 bases and J gave up 7 bases; unmatched junction bases: 4. The DNA for the CDR3 is TGTGCCAGCAGCTTAGAACTAGCGGGAGGTAAGAATGAGCAGTTCTTC. Translation gives CASSLELAGGKNEQFF.

The rearrangement uses TRBV28 and TRBJ2-3, with D uncertain. The ends were cut back, 7 bases at V and 0 bases at J, with 8 bases in the middle. This CDR3 contains 13 residues. Germline V gene lookup returns CDR1 MDHEN and CDR2 SYDVKM. The CDR3 spells CASTRSSTDTQYF. The CDR3 nucleotides read TGTGCCAGCACCAGGAGCAGCACAGATACGCAGTATTTT. Together with reference TRBV28 and TRBJ2-3, the CDR3 gives the full variable domain: DVKVTQSSRYLVKRTGEKVFLECVQDMDHENMFWYRQDPGLGLRLIYFSYDVKMKEKGDIPEGYSVSREKKERFSLILESASTNQTSMYLCASTRSSTDTQYFGPGTRLTVL.

J is TRBJ2-2 and V is TRBV19, with 7 bases identical to TRBD1. Per germline, CDR1 LNHDA and CDR2 SQIVND (reference sequence). After removal of 3 bases from V and 5 bases from J, the junction contained 18 bases not matched to a gene. The CDR3 is made up of 19 amino acids. The CDR3 nucleotides read TGTGCCAGTAGTATTTACCATACAGGGGCCCCCTCAAGAACCGGGGAGCTGTTTTTT. It codes for CASSIYHTGAPSRTGELFF.

This clone was seen a single time. V is TRBV5-4 and J is TRBJ1-2, with a possible D match to TRBD1 (6 bases). The CDR3 is made up of 13 amino acids. Germline V gene lookup returns CDR1 SGHNT and CDR2 YYREEE (reference sequence). The germline V and J ends were trimmed by 4 bases and 4 bases, with 11 bases remaining between them. In DNA, the CDR3 is TGTGCCAGCAGCGGGCAGGGGTTCTATGGCTACACCTTC. This gives the protein CASSGQGFYGYTF.

The chain combines TRBV19 with TRBJ1-5; perhaps TRBD1 as D (5 bases). This CDR3 region has 12 residues. Per germline, CDR1 LNHDA and CDR2 SQIVND (reference sequence). This chain's CDR3 is CGSRALNQPQHF. CDR3 nucleotide sequence: TGTGGGTCCAGGGCGTTAAATCAGCCCCAGCATTTT.

This chain links TRBV25-1 with TRBJ1-2; 8 positions match TRBD1. The length of the CDR3 is 14 residues. V lost 3 bases to trimming and J lost 7 bases; unmatched junction nucleotides: 7. CDR1 MGHDK and CDR2 SYGVNS come from the germline V gene. Here the CDR3 reads CASSDLRTGSGYTF. CDR3 bases: TGTGCCAGCAGTGATCTGAGGACAGGGAGTGGCTACACCTTC.

The V call is TRBV5-4, the J call TRBJ1-5; 12 bases map to TRBD1. After removal of 4 bases from V and 2 bases from J, the junction contained 7 bases not matched to a gene. CDR3 length equals 17 residues. Germline V gene lookup returns CDR1 SGHNT and CDR2 YYREEE (reference sequence). CDR3 region: CASSAGTGGRGNQPQHF. Written as DNA, the CDR3 is TGTGCCAGCAGCGCCGGGACAGGGGGCAGGGGCAATCAGCCCCAGCATTTT. Supplemented by reference TRBV5-4 and TRBJ1-5, the full variable domain reads ETGVTQSPTHLIKTRGQQVTLRCSSQSGHNTVSWYQQALGQGPQFIFQYYREEENGRGNFPPRFSGLQFPNYSSELNVNALELDDSALYLCASSAGTGGRGNQPQHFGDGTRLSIL.

J is TRBJ1-6 and V is TRBV5-1; D perhaps matches TRBD1 (6 bases). Per the germline V gene, CDR1 is SGHRS and CDR2 is YFSETQ. CDR3 length equals 15 residues. Trimming stripped 0 bases from V and 10 bases from J, with 14 bases between. CDR3 sequence (DNA): TGCGCCAGCAGCTTGGATGGACAGCCGGGATCACCCCTCCACTTT. This sequence encodes CASSLDGQPGSPLHF.

V and J are TRBV11-2 and TRBJ1-1; possible D gene TRBD1, 5 bases. Germline assignment: CDR1 SGHAT and CDR2 FQNNGV. V was shortened by 0 bases and J by 8 bases, with 13 bases between the two germline ends. The CDR3 is 14 residues long. This CDR3 is CASSLDRGGREAFF. The CDR3 DNA reads as TGTGCCAGCAGCTTAGATAGGGGAGGTCGGGAAGCTTTCTTT.

CDR3 region: CATGTSNYGYTF. In DNA form, the CDR3 reads TGTGCCACCGGGACTTCCAACTATGGCTACACCTTC. The rearrangement links TRBV2 to TRBJ1-2; D perhaps matches TRBD1 (5 bases). This CDR3 contains 12 residues. V gave up 10 bases and J gave up 2 bases, with 11 bases separating them. The germline V gene encodes CDR1 SNHLY and CDR2 FYNNEI.

V and J are TRBV19 and TRBJ2-2; the match to TRBD1 covers 8 bases. The CDR3 spans 14 residues. J gave up 1 base and V 7 bases, and 2 bases lay outside the gene matches. CDR1 and CDR2 (germline): LNHDA, SQIVND (reference sequence). The CDR3 loop reads CASKGTGNTGELFF. In DNA, the CDR3 is TGTGCCAGTAAAGGGACAGGGAACACCGGGGAGCTGTTTTTT.

V and J are TRBV13 and TRBJ2-4; 7 nucleotides align to TRBD2. The V and J ends lost 6 bases and 0 bases, in that order; junction bases with no gene match: 5. The CDR3 is made up of 15 amino acids. Per the germline V gene, CDR1 is PRHDT and CDR2 is FYEKMQ (reference sequence). CDR3 DNA sequence: TGTGCCAGCAGAGAAGCGGGACTAGCCAAAAACATTCAGTACTTC. Encoded protein: CASREAGLAKNIQYF.

The chain employs TRBV6-4 and TRBJ2-1; 7 bases fit TRBD2. Germline V gene lookup returns CDR1 MRHNA and CDR2 SNTAGT. The CDR3 has 14 residues. After removal of 3 bases from V and 8 bases from J, the junction contained 7 bases not matched to a gene. The CDR3 protein is CASSESLASHEQFF. CDR3 bases: TGTGCCAGCAGTGAGTCACTAGCGTCCCATGAGCAGTTCTTC.

This chain links TRBV7-2 with TRBJ2-3; 9 nucleotides agree with TRBD2. The CDR3 is 15 residues long. J lost 5 bases, V lost 4 bases, and 7 bases had no gene match. Germline assignment: CDR1 SGHTA and CDR2 FQGNSA. The CDR3 sequence is CASSWDGRGGDTQYF. CDR3 DNA sequence: TGTGCCAGCAGCTGGGATGGGCGGGGGGGAGATACGCAGTATTTT. Full variable domain (missing parts from reference TRBV7-2 and TRBJ2-3): GAGVSQSPSNKVTEKGKDVELRCDPISGHTALYWYRQSLGQGLEFLIYFQGNSAPDKSGLPSDRFSAERTGGSVSTLTIQRTQQEDSAVYLCASSWDGRGGDTQYFGPGTRLTVL.

The rearrangement links TRBV9 to TRBJ2-1; 11 bases line up with TRBD2. Germline loops: CDR1 SGDLS, CDR2 YYNGEE. The CDR3 length is 14 residues. V trimming: 1 base; J trimming: 7 bases; junction bases outside the gene matches: 1. The CDR3 DNA sequence: TGTGCCAGCAGCGTAACTAGCGGGAGTAATGAGCAGTTCTTC. Translated, it gives CASSVTSGSNEQFF.

This clone was seen a single time. The chain combines TRBV11-3 with TRBJ2-5; D uncertain. Germline V gene lookup returns CDR1 SGHNT and CDR2 YENEEA. The CDR3 extends over 11 amino acids. The V and J ends lost 4 bases and 5 bases respectively, with 5 bases between them. CDR3 bases: TGTGCCAGCAGCTCCCGGGAGACCCAGTACTTC. Translating it yields CASSSRETQYF.

The V and J genes are TRBV9 and TRBJ2-3; 7 bases map to TRBD2. The CDR3 contains 15 residues. The germline V gene has CDR1 SGDLS and CDR2 YYNGEE. V gave up 0 bases and J gave up 5 bases; unmatched junction bases: 6. CDR3 bases: TGTGCCAGCAGCGTAGGCGGGAGTAGGGGAGATACGCAGTATTTT. This gives the protein CASSVGGSRGDTQYF.

The chain couples TRBV7-9 to TRBJ2-3; D unresolved. The CDR3 length is 12 residues. Germline V lookup: CDR1 SEHNR, CDR2 FQNEAQ (reference sequence). Trimming left V 1 base short and J 7 bases short, with 6 bases between. The CDR3, as DNA: TGTGCCAGCAGCTTAGAAGGTTATACGCAGTATTTT. Amino acids: CASSLEGYTQYF.

The chain couples TRBV14 to TRBJ2-3, with D perhaps TRBD1 (5 bases). V lost 2 bases to trimming and J lost 0 bases, with 12 bases between them. The CDR3 contains 16 residues. In germline, CDR1 is SGHDN, CDR2 FVKESK. The CDR3 reads CASSQRRGYSTDTQYF. The CDR3 region has the DNA TGTGCCAGCAGCCAAAGAAGGGGATATAGCACAGATACGCAGTATTTT.

J is TRBJ2-7 and V is TRBV6-1; D is perhaps TRBD1 (6 bases). The germline V gene encodes CDR1 MNHNS and CDR2 SASEGT. The length of the CDR3 is 13 residues. The ends were cut back, 0 bases at V and 6 bases at J, with 9 bases in the middle. The CDR3 here is CASSEASGVEQYF. CDR3 in DNA: TGTGCCAGCAGTGAAGCGTCAGGGGTCGAGCAGTACTTC.

The V gene is TRBV19, the J gene TRBJ1-5; weak D call: TRBD1 (6 bases). Germline V CDR1 and CDR2: LNHDA, SQIVND (reference sequence). The V gene lost 5 bases and the J gene lost 11 bases, with 16 bases spanning the gap. The CDR3 runs to 13 residues. The CDR3 spells CASSPQGGMAQHF. Written as DNA, the CDR3 is TGTGCCAGTAGTCCACAGGGTGGAATGGCCCAGCATTTT.

The chain uses TRBV15 and TRBJ2-1, with TRBD2 matching 14 bases. Unmatched junction bases numbered 3, after V lost 1 base and J lost 7 bases. Germline V lookup: CDR1 LNHNV, CDR2 YYDKDF (reference sequence). The CDR3 length is 16 residues. The CDR3 sequence is CATSRGLAGGLNEQFF. CDR3 in DNA: TGTGCCACCAGCAGAGGACTAGCGGGAGGGTTGAATGAGCAGTTCTTC.

This sequence joins TRBV7-9 and TRBJ1-2; TRBD1 aligns across 7 bases. The CDR3 runs to 15 residues. V lost 6 bases, J lost 8 bases, and 15 bases stayed unmatched. CDR1 and CDR2 (germline): SEHNR, FQNEAQ (reference sequence). CDR3 coding DNA: TGTGCCAGCAGTGACGGATCCACCACAGGGGCCGGCTACACCTTC. It encodes CASSDGSTTGAGYTF.

V and J are TRBV6-1 and TRBJ2-4; D unresolved. This CDR3 comprises 13 residues. CDR1 MNHNS and CDR2 SASEGT come from the germline V gene. Trimming shortened V by 6 bases and J by 0 bases, and 6 bases separated the two germline ends. The DNA for the CDR3 is TGTGCCAGCAGGCCTATAGCCAAAAACATTCAGTACTTC. As protein: CASRPIAKNIQYF.

The rearrangement joins TRBV6-6 to TRBJ1-1; D gene ambiguous. Trimming removed 5 bases from V and 8 bases from J, with 15 bases in between. Germline CDR1 reads MNHNY; CDR2 reads SVGAGI (reference sequence). CDR3 length: 13 residues. The CDR3 DNA follows: TGTGCCAGCAGTCCGGGTGAAGTGGTAGAAGCTTTCTTT. Protein sequence: CASSPGEVVEAFF.

This clone was found a few times. The rearrangement links TRBV29-1 to TRBJ1-1; D is unclear. The V end lost 4 bases, the J end lost 7 bases, and 13 bases lay between the germline ends. CDR1 SQVTM and CDR2 ANQGSEA come from the germline V gene. The CDR3 runs to 12 residues. The CDR3 region has the DNA TGCAGCGTTGCCCACGGCGCACATGAAGCTTTCTTT. This gives the protein CSVAHGAHEAFF. Using reference TRBV29-1 and TRBJ1-1 for the parts outside the CDR3, the full variable domain is SAVISQKPSRDICQRGTSLTIQCQVDSQVTMMFWYRQQPGQSLTLIATANQGSEATYESGFVIDKFPISRPNLTFSTLTVSNMSPEDSSIYLCSVAHGAHEAFFGQGTRLTVV.